Sequencing of this T cell receptor (beta chain) was carried out in a study of CD8 T cells in Susac syndrome. With random hexamers, reverse transcription was performed on roughly 0.45 to 1 ug of RNA. TCRdb passed the immunoSEQ multiplex PCR reads through MiXCR, listing each CDR3 protein once. The sample includes some 190,000 distinct CDR3 sequences, 90% to 95% of them seen just once. The sample taken for sequencing was CD4+ T cells from PBMCs. The clonotype originates from a human donor in good health.

The DNA for the CDR3 is TGTGCCAGCTCTACTCGTCCGGGGTACGAGCAGTACTTC. Translation: CASSTRPGYEQYF. The V gene is TRBV18, the J gene TRBJ2-7; D possibly corresponds to TRBD2 (5 bases). CDR1 is KGHSH and CDR2 is LQKENI in the germline V gene. This CDR3 is built from 13 residues. The V end was cut by 6 bases, the J end by 4 bases, with 13 bases between. Supplemented by reference TRBV18 and TRBJ2-7, the full variable domain reads NAGVMQNPRHLVRRRGQEARLRCSPMKGHSHVYWYRQLPEEGLKFMVYLQKENIIDESGMPKERFSAEFPKEGPSILRIQQVVRGDSAAYFCASSTRPGYEQYFGPGTRLTVT.